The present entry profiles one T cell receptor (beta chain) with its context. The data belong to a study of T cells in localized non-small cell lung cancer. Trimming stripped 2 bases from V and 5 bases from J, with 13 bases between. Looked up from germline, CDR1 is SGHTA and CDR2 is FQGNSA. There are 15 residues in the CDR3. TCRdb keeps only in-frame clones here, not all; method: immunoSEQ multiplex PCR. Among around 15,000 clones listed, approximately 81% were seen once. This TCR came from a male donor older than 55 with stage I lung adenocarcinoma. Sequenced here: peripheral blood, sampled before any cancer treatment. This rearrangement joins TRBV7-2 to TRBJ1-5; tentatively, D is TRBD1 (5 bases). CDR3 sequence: CASSLWSGKDQPQHF. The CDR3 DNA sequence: TGTGCCAGCAGCTTATGGTCAGGGAAGGATCAGCCCCAGCATTTT.